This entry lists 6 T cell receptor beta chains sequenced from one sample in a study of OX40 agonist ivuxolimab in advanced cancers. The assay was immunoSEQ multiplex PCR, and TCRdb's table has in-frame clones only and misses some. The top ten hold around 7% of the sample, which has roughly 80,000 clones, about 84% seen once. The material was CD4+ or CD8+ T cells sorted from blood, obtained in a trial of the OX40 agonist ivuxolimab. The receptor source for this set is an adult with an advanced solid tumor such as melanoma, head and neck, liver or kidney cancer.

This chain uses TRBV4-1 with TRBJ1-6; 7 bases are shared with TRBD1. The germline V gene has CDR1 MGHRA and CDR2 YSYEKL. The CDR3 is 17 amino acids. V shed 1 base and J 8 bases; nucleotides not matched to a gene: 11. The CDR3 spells CASSQVGKGATDSPLHF. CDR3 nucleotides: TGCGCCAGCAGCCAAGTGGGTAAGGGGGCTACGGATTCACCCCTCCACTTT.

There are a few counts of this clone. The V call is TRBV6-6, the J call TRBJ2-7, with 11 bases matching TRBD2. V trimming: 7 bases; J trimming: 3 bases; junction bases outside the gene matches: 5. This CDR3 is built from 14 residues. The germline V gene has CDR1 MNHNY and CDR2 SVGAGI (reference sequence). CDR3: CASTSSGRNYEQYF. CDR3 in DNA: TGTGCCAGCACGTCTAGCGGGAGGAACTACGAGCAGTACTTC.

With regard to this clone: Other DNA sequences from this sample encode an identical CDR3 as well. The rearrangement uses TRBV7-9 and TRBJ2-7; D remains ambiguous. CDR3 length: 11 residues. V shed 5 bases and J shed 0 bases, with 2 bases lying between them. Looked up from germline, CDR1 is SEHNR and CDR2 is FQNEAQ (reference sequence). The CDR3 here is CASSLSYEQYF. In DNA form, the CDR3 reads TGTGCCAGCAGCCTCTCCTACGAGCAGTACTTC.

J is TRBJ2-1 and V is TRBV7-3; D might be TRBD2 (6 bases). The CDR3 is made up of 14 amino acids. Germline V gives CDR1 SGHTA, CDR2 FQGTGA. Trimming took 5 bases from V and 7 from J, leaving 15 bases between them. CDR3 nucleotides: TGTGCCAGCAGCCCCGGGGGTAGCGTGAATGAGCAGTTCTTC. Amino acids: CASSPGGSVNEQFF.

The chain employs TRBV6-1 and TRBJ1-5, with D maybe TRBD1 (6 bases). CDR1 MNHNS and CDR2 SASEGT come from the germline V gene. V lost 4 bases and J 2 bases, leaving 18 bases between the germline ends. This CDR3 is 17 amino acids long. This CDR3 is CASSAQRLQGGNQPQHF. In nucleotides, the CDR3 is TGTGCCAGCAGTGCCCAACGATTACAGGGAGGCAATCAGCCCCAGCATTTT.

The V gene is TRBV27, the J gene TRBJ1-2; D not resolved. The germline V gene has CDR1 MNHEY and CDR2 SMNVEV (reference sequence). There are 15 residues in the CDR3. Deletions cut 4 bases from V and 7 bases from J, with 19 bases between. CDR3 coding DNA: TGTGCCAGCAGTTACGCTCCCGGGAGCGTCCTTGGCTACACCTTC. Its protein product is CASSYAPGSVLGYTF.